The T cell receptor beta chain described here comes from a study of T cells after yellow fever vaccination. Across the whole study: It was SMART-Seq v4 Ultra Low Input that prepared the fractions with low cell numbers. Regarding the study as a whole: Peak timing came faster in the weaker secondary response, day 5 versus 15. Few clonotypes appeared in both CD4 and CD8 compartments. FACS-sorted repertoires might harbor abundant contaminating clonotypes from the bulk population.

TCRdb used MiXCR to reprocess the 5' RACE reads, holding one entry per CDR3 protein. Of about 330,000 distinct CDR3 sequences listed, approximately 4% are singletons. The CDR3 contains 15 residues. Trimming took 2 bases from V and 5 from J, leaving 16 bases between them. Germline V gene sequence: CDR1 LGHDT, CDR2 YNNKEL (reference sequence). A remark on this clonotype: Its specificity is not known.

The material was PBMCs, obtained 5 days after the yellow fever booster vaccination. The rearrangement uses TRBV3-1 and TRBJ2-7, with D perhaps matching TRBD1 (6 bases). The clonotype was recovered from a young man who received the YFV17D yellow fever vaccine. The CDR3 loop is CASSQLYAGDHEQYF. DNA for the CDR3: TGTGCCAGCAGCCAATTATACGCAGGGGACCACGAGCAGTACTTC.